This entry concerns a single T cell receptor beta chain. The antigen remains undetermined. The entry originates in a study of T cell responses to AZD1222 COVID-19 vaccine. The study's findings and limits: In all cases, repertoires were sampled only after the peak T cell response. Nearly half of spike-specific TCRs reportedly go after variant regions that carry no mutations. The span of vaccine-associated CD4 TCRs extended across spike, with dominance at 160-218 and 743-854. Most donors were white British and more were female, and clonal diversity was possibly underestimated.

V was cut by 3 bases and J by 4 bases, with 6 bases left in between. CDR1 and CDR2 (germline): KGHDR, SFDVKD. This CDR3 region has 13 residues. The method was immunoSEQ multiplex PCR; TCRdb's version includes in-frame clones alone and lacks a portion of them. The sample shows approximately 110,000 clones, approximately 85% of them seen only once. This sample comprised peripheral blood, obtained on day 0 of AZD1222 vaccination. The gene calls are TRBV24-1 and TRBJ1-3, with no clear D. The clonotype originates from an adult in good health. In nucleotides, the CDR3 is TGTGCCACCAGTGATATGGACGGAAACACCATATATTTT. Its translation: CATSDMDGNTIYF.